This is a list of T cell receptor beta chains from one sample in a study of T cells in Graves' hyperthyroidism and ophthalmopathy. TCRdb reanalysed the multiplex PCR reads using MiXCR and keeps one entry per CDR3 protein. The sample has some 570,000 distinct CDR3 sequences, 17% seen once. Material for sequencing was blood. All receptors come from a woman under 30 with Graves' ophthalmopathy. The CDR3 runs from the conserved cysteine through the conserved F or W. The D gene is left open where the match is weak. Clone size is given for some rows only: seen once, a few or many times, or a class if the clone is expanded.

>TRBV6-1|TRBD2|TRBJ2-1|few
CASSVLGLAGGNEQFF
TGTGCCAGCAGCGTATTAGGACTAGCGGGAGGCAATGAGCAGTTCTTC
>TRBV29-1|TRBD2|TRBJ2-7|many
CSVAPAGPYEQYF
TGCAGCGTCGCACCAGCGGGGCCCTACGAGCAGTACTTC
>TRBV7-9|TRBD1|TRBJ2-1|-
CASSFARQGAYEQFF
TGTGCCAGCAGTTTCGCCAGACAGGGGGCATATGAGCAGTTCTTC
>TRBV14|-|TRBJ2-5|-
CASSQDFRRQETQYF
TGTGCCAGCAGCCAAGATTTTCGGCGGCAAGAGACCCAGTACTTC
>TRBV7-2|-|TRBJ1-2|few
CASSLRGGAVYGCTF
TGTGCCAGCAGCTTAAGGGGGGGCGCGGTCTATGGCTGCACCTTC
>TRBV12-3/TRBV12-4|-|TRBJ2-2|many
CASSLRGFTGELFF
TGTGCCAGCAGTTTAAGGGGATTTACCGGGGAGCTGTTTTTT
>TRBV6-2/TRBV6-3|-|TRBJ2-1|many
CASSRLEGGKNEQFF
TGTGCCAGCAGTCGCCTGGAGGGCGGAAAGAATGAGCAGTTCTTC
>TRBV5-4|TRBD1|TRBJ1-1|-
CANSLAGTGGTEAFF
TGTGCCAACAGCTTGGCGGGGACAGGGGGAACTGAAGCTTTCTTT
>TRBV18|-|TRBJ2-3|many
CASSPVEGRLLDTQYF
TGTGCCAGCTCACCAGTGGAGGGGAGACTATTGGATACGCAGTATTTT
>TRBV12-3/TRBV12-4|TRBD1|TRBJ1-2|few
CAGSPTGLNYGYTF
TGTGCCGGCAGCCCGACAGGGCTAAACTATGGCTACACCTTC
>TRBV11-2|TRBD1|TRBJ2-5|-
CASSLEVTGHQETQYF
TGTGCCAGCAGCTTAGAAGTGACAGGGCACCAAGAGACCCAGTACTTC
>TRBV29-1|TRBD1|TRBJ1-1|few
CSVWQGGTEAFF
TGCAGCGTTTGGCAGGGGGGTACTGAAGCTTTCTTT
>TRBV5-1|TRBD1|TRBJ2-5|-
CASSSLGTGGVETQYF
TGCGCCAGCAGCTCCCTGGGGACAGGGGGCGTAGAGACCCAGTACTTC
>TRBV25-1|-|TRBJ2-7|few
CASSGEGGSPYEQYF
TGTGCCAGCAGTGGTGAGGGCGGGTCCCCCTACGAGCAGTACTTC
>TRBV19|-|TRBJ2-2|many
CASSIMSGGGAGELFF
TGTGCCAGTAGTATTATGAGCGGAGGGGGGGCCGGGGAGCTGTTTTTT
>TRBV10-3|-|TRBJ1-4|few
CAISVNSGEKLFF
TGTGCCATCAGTGTGAACTCTGGAGAAAAACTGTTTTTT
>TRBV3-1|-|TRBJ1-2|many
CASSQDRGIYGYTF
TGTGCCAGCAGCCAAGATCGGGGTATCTATGGCTACACCTTC
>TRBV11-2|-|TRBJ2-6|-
CASSLSSVVVWSGTGANVLTF
TGTGCCAGCAGCTTAAGTTCAGTAGTGGTGTGGTCGGGGACTGGGGCCAACGTCCTGACTTTC
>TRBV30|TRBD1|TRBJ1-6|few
CAWSVARGPEGPLHF
TGTGCCTGGAGTGTCGCCAGGGGGCCCGAAGGGCCCCTCCACTTT
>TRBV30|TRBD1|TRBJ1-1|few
CAWTGTGGTEAFF
TGTGCCTGGACCGGTACAGGGGGCACTGAAGCTTTCTTT
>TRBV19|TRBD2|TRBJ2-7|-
CASGLAGVVYEQYF
TGTGCCAGCGGACTAGCGGGAGTGGTTTACGAGCAGTACTTC
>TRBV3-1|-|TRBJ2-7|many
CASSHSAGYEQYF
TGTGCCAGCAGCCACAGTGCGGGCTACGAGCAGTACTTC
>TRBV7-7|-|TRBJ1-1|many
CASSRDLNTEAFF
TGTGCCAGCAGTCGGGATTTGAACACTGAAGCTTTCTTT
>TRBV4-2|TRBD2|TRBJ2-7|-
CASSQYSGTSGRYEQYF
TGTGCCAGCAGCCAATATTCCGGGACTAGCGGGAGATACGAGCAGTACTTC
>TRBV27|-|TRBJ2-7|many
CASSPRSPGEYEQYF
TGTGCCAGCAGCCCCCGGTCCCCGGGCGAATACGAGCAGTACTTC
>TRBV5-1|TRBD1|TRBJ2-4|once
CASSLDWTGGGGNIQYF
TGCGCCAGCAGCTTGGATTGGACAGGGGGCGGCGGGAACATTCAGTACTTC
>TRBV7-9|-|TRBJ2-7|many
CASAGYYEQYF
TGTGCCAGCGCCGGCTACTACGAGCAGTACTTC
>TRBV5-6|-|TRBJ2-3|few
CASSLLRGRTDTQYF
TGTGCCAGCAGCTTGCTGCGGGGGCGGACAGATACGCAGTATTTT
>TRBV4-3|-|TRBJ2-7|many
CASSQEVWASVDSYEQYF
TGCGCCAGCAGCCAAGAGGTTTGGGCTAGCGTCGACTCCTACGAGCAGTACTTC
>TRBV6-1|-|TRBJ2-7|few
CASSEATREQYF
TGTGCCAGCAGTGAAGCGACCCGGGAGCAGTACTTC
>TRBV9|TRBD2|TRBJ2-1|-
CASGVSGRNYNEQFF
TGTGCCAGCGGCGTGAGCGGGAGAAACTACAATGAGCAGTTCTTC
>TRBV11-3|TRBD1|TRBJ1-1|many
CASSLGDRGRTLNTEAFF
TGTGCCAGCAGCTTAGGGGACAGGGGACGAACACTGAACACTGAAGCTTTCTTT
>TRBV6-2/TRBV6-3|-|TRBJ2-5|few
CATSPGKGGETQYF
TGTGCCACCTCGCCGGGTAAGGGTGGAGAGACCCAGTACTTC
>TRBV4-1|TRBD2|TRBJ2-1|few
CASSQDPAGGSYNEQFF
TGCGCCAGCAGCCAAGATCCAGCGGGAGGGAGCTACAATGAGCAGTTCTTC
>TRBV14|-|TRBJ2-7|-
CASSQGRGPYEQYF
TGTGCCAGCAGCCAAGGGCGGGGGCCCTACGAGCAGTACTTC
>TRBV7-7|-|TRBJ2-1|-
CASSLMSHNEQFF
TGTGCTAGCAGCTTAATGAGCCACAATGAGCAGTTCTTC
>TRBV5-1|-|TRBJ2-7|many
CASSGGGGQYEQYF
TGCGCCAGCAGCGGAGGGGGCGGTCAGTACGAGCAGTACTTC
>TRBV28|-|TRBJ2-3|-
CASSAFTRGGSTDTQYF
TGTGCCAGCAGTGCGTTCACCAGGGGGGGCAGCACAGATACGCAGTATTTT
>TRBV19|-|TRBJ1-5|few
CASTRGKQPQHF
TGTGCCAGTACCCGCGGCAAACAGCCCCAGCATTTT
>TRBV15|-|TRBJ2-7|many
CATSREHNPSYEQYF
TGTGCCACCAGCAGAGAACACAACCCATCCTACGAGCAGTACTTC
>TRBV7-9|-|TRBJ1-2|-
CASGYRDYGYTF
TGTGCCAGCGGCTACAGGGACTATGGCTACACCTTC
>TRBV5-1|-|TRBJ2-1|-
CASSGTGEGSSGSLSYNEQFF
TGCGCCAGCAGTGGGACAGGGGAAGGTAGTAGCGGGAGTTTGTCCTACAATGAGCAGTTCTTC
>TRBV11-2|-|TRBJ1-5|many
CASSLQGQGQPQHF
TGTGCCAGCAGCCTACAGGGTCAAGGACAGCCCCAGCATTTT
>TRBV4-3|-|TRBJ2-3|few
CASSQVSTDYTDMDTQYF
TGCGCCAGCAGCCAAGTGAGCACCGACTACACGGACATGGATACGCAGTATTTT
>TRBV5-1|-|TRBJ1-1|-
CASSLRPTNTEAFF
TGCGCCAGCAGCTTGCGACCTACCAACACTGAAGCTTTCTTT
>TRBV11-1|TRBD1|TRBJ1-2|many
CASSSSDRPTGYTF
TGTGCCAGCAGCTCCTCGGACAGGCCAACCGGCTACACCTTC
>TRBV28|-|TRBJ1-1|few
CASSLGWGSADTEAFF
TGTGCCAGCAGTTTAGGGTGGGGCTCCGCAGACACTGAAGCTTTCTTT
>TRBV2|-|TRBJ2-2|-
CASSEWDSTELFF
TGTGCCAGCAGTGAATGGGACTCCACAGAGCTGTTTTTT
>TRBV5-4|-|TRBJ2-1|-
CASSGMDEQFF
TGTGCCAGCAGCGGCATGGATGAGCAGTTCTTC
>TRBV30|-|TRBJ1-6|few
CAWNGPHSYNSPLHF
TGTGCCTGGAATGGACCGCACTCCTATAATTCACCCCTCCACTTT
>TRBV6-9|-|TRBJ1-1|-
CASSYKGANTEAFF
TGTGCCAGCAGTTACAAGGGCGCAAACACTGAAGCTTTCTTT
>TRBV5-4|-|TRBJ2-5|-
CASSTARETQYF
TGTGCCAGCAGCACCGCACGAGAGACCCAGTACTTC
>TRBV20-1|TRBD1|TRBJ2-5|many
CSARDFDRGQTQYF
TGCAGTGCTAGAGATTTTGACAGGGGACAGACCCAGTACTTC
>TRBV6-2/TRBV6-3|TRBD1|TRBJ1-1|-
CASTLGTGSEAFF
TGTGCCAGCACGCTGGGGACAGGGAGTGAAGCTTTCTTT
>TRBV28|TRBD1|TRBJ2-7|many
CASSLGQGAEQYF
TGTGCCAGCAGTTTGGGCCAGGGGGCCGAGCAGTACTTC